These 9 T cell receptor beta chains share one sample of origin, sequenced in a study of blood T cell repertoires in COVID-19. Sequenced by immunoSEQ multiplex PCR; TCRdb stores in-frame clones only, minus some. Of tens of thousands of clones in the sample, roughly 84% are singletons; the top ten hold 12%. Sample: peripheral blood. These TCRs come from a human donor in a cohort sampled during active COVID-19.

The genes are TRBV5-4 and TRBJ2-7; 13 bases agree with TRBD2. Germline V CDR1 and CDR2: SGHNT, YYREEE (reference sequence). CDR3 length equals 14 residues. The junction had 4 bases not matched to a gene; V was cut back by 4 bases and J by 6 bases. The CDR3 loop is CASSPGLAGSEQYF. In nucleotides, the CDR3 is TGTGCCAGCAGCCCGGGACTAGCGGGGAGCGAGCAGTACTTC.

The chain employs TRBV3-1 (or the pseudogene TRBV3-2) and TRBJ2-2; 10 bases agree with TRBD2. Trimming took 1 base from V and 0 from J; bases not matched to a gene: 5. The CDR3 covers 18 residues. CDR1 is LGHDT and CDR2 is YNNKEL in the germline V gene (reference sequence). CDR3 sequence (DNA): TGTGCCAGCAGCCAAGTAGCTAGCGGGGGAGCGAACACCGGGGAGCTGTTTTTT. This translates into CASSQVASGGANTGELFF.

CDR3: CASRLRSGTGKGANVLTF. Written as DNA, the CDR3 is TGTGCCAGCAGGCTTAGATCCGGGACAGGGAAAGGAGCCAACGTCCTGACTTTC. The rearrangement uses TRBV28 and TRBJ2-6; 9 positions match TRBD1. The CDR3 runs to 18 residues. Germline V CDR1 and CDR2: MDHEN, SYDVKM. After removal of 6 bases from V and 7 bases from J, the junction contained 16 bases not matched to a gene.

This clone showed up just a few times. The chain couples TRBV5-4 to TRBJ1-2, with 7 bases aligning to TRBD1. The CDR3 covers 14 residues. From germline, CDR1 is SGHNT and CDR2 YYREEE (reference sequence). J was trimmed by 8 bases and V by 5 bases; bases with no gene match: 12. The CDR3 spells CASRIITGVEGYTF. The DNA of the CDR3 is TGTGCCAGCAGAATTATCACAGGGGTGGAGGGCTACACCTTC.

The genes are TRBV7-9 and TRBJ2-5; D is unresolved. Germline CDR1 and CDR2: SEHNR and FQNEAQ (reference sequence). This CDR3 contains 12 residues. The V end lost 2 bases, the J end lost 5 bases, and 6 bases lay between the germline ends. The CDR3 is CASSLISETQYF. For the CDR3, the DNA is TGTGCCAGCAGCTTAATCTCTGAGACCCAGTACTTC.

This clone has only a few counts. The chain joins TRBV28 to TRBJ2-7; possibly TRBD2 for D (6 bases). The V end lost 5 bases, the J end lost 9 bases, and 11 bases lay between the germline ends. The germline V gene encodes CDR1 MDHEN and CDR2 SYDVKM. The CDR3 has 11 amino acids. CDR3 loop: CASSTAEGQYF. In DNA form, the CDR3 reads TGTGCCAGCAGTACCGCGGAGGGGCAGTACTTC.

The chain is built from TRBV15 and TRBJ1-1, with D possibly TRBD1 on 5 matching bases. The CDR3 extends over 15 amino acids. Germline lookup yields CDR1 LNHNV and CDR2 YYDKDF (reference sequence). V lost 1 base and J lost 4, with 13 bases in between. CDR3 nucleotides: TGTGCCACCAGCAGAGGGGGCGCGGAACCCACTGAAGCTTTCTTT. This translates into CATSRGGAEPTEAFF.

The chain's CDR3 is CASSTRYTEAFF. In DNA, the CDR3 is TGTGCCAGCAGCACCCGGTACACTGAAGCTTTCTTT. The chain couples TRBV7-9 to TRBJ1-1, with D hard to call. V was pared by 5 bases and J by 3 bases, with 7 bases between. Germline assignment: CDR1 SEHNR and CDR2 FQNEAQ (reference sequence). This CDR3 region has 12 residues.

This clone has a handful of counts. This same CDR3 is encoded by further DNA sequences in the sample. The chain couples TRBV19 to TRBJ1-5, with TRBD1 matching 7 bases. This CDR3 is built from 13 residues. The V segment lost 6 bases and the J segment 7 bases; nucleotides outside the gene matches: 6. Germline V gene sequence: CDR1 LNHDA, CDR2 SQIVND (reference sequence). CDR3 DNA: TGTGCCAGTAGCGACAGGGTGGGCCAGCCCCAGCATTTT. It specifies CASSDRVGQPQHF.